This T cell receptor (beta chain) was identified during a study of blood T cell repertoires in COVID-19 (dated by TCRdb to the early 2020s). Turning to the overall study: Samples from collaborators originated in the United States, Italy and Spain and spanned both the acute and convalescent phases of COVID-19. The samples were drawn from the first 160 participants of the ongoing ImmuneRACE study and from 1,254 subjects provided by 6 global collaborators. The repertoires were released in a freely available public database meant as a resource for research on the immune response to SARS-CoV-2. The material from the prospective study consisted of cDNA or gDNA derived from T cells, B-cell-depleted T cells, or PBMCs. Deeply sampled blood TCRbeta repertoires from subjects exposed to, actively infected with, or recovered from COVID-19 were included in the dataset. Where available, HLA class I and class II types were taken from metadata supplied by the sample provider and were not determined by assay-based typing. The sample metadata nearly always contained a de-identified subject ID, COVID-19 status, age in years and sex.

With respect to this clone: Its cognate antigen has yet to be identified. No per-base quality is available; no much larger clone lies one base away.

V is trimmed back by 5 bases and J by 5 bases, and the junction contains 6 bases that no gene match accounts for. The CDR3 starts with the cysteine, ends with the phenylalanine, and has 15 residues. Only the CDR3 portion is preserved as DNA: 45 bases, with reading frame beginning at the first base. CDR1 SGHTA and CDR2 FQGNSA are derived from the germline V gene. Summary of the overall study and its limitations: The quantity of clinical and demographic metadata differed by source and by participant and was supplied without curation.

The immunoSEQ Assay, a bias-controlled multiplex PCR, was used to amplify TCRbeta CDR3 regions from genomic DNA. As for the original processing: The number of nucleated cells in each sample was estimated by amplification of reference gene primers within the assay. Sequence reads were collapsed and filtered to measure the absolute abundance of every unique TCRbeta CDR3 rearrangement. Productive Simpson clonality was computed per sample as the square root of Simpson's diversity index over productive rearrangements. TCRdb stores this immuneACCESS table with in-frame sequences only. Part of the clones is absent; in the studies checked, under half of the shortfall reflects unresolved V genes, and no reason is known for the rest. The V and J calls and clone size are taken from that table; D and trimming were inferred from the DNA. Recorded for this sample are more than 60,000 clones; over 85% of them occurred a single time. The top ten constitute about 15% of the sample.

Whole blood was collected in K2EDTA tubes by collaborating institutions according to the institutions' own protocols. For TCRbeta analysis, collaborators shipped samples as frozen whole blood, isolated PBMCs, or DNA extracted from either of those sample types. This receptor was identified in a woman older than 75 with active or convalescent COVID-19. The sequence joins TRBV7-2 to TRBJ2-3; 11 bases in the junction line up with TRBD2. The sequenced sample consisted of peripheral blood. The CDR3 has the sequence CASSLSGGVVDTQYF. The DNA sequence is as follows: TGTGCCAGCAGCCTTAGCGGGGGGGTGGTAGATACGCAGTATTTT.